Sequencing of this T cell receptor (beta chain) was carried out in a study of blood T cell repertoires in COVID-19. TCRdb's table, derived via immunoSEQ multiplex PCR, lists solely in-frame clones and lacks some. The sample carries about half a million clones, approximately 86% recorded once. Germline V lookup: CDR1 LNHDA, CDR2 SQIVND (reference sequence). The CDR3 is made up of 15 amino acids. The V end was cut by 6 bases, the J end by 1 base, with 15 bases between. The clonotype originates from a woman aged 60-75 years who had recovered from COVID-19. Sample: PBMCs or T cells enriched from blood (not recorded which). The V call is TRBV19, the J call TRBJ1-1; D may be TRBD1 (6 bases). The CDR3 spells CASSPTGSWNTEAFF. The CDR3 DNA reads as TGTGCCAGTAGCCCTACAGGGTCCTGGAACACTGAAGCTTTCTTT.